This entry features one T cell receptor (beta chain) sequence. Its target is not known. Alongside a J-beta primer mix, a sample-barcoded 5' primer served in a second PCR lasting about 7 to 12 cycles. TCRdb independently ran MiXCR on the 5' RACE reads; one entry per CDR3 protein. The table includes around 800,000 distinct CDR3 sequences, around 68% detected once. Germline V gene lookup returns CDR1 SGDLS and CDR2 YYNGEE. Trimming stripped 4 bases from V and 7 bases from J, with 7 bases between. This CDR3 spans 11 amino acids. The data are from a study of blood T cells in healthy people across ages. Across the whole study: Capture via template switching afforded approximately one barcoded beta molecule per two T cells. General study findings and limits: No conclusive comparison of naive versus antigen-experienced cells was possible with unsorted PBMCs.

The sample comprised blood. V and J are TRBV9 and TRBJ2-3; D call uncertain. This TCR came from a man between 25 and 39 years old in good health. The CDR3 DNA reads TGTGCCAGCAGCCCCGATAATACGCAGTATTTT. It is translated as CASSPDNTQYF. The complete variable domain, with remaining parts taken from reference TRBV9 and TRBJ2-3, reads DSGVTQTPKHLITATGQRVTLRCSPRSGDLSVYWYQQSLDQGLQFLIQYYNGEERAKGNILERFSAQQFPDLHSELNLSSLELGDSALYFCASSPDNTQYFGPGTRLTVL.